The clone carrying this T cell receptor beta chain was seen once. What it binds is unknown. The data were produced by immunoSEQ multiplex PCR, yet TCRdb's version contains in-frame clones alone and is incomplete. The sample lists 100,000 to 150,000 clones, roughly nine tenths occurring once. The data belong to a study of T cell responses to AZD1222 COVID-19 vaccine. Study-level points and caveats: With dominance at 160-218 and 743-854, vaccine-associated CD4 TCRs spanned spike.

The germline V gene has CDR1 MNHEY and CDR2 SVGAGI. CDR3 length: 13 residues. With V trimmed by 6 bases and J by 6 bases, 4 bases remained unmatched. The receptor's source is an adult in good health. Sequenced here: peripheral blood, sampled on day 0 of AZD1222 vaccination. This chain links TRBV6-5 with TRBJ1-2, with 10 positions matching TRBD1. DNA for the CDR3: TGTGCCAGCAGATTGACAGGGGGCCATGGCTACACCTTC. Its translation: CASRLTGGHGYTF.